This T cell receptor (beta chain) was documented in a study of memory CD4+ T cells and cytomegalovirus serostatus (dated by TCRdb to the late 2010s). General notes on the study: The 33 healthy Belgian adults in the cohort included 9 who were CMV seropositive and roughly 25 who were CMV seronegative. To replicate a published TCR-based CMV serostatus classifier, the study sequenced CD4+ memory TCRbeta repertoires from a Belgian cohort whose cytomegalovirus serostatus was known.

A FACSAria II was used to sort memory CD4+ T cells, defined as single viable CD3+CD4+CD8-CD45RO+ cells. CMV serostatus was assessed using a Roche Elecsys assay, by which serum IgG against CMV pp150, pp28, p38 and p52 was detected. Following thawing, total CD4+ T cells were enriched through positive selection using CD4 magnetic microbeads. The samples came from a different study that was designed specifically to examine the CD4+ T cell memory repertoire. Peripheral blood mononuclear cells were isolated and cryopreserved according to standard operating procedures, and serum was kept at -80 degrees C. The staining relied on CD3-PerCP (BW264/56), CD4-APC (RPA-T4), CD45RO-PE (UCHT1) and CD8-Pacific Orange (3B5) antibodies, and Sytox blue was used to exclude non-viable cells. The Quick-DNA Microprep Kit was used to extract genomic DNA from the sorted cells. Amplification of TCRbeta DNA was done with the immunoSEQ hsTCRbeta kit, following the protocol from the manufacturer. An Illumina MiSeq instrument was used to sequence the TCRbeta libraries. Regarding the original processing steps: Once out-of-frame sequences had been removed, approximately 2,000,000 distinct TCRbeta sequences were left, which works out to an average of approximately 70,000 per individual. Each individual was scored using the number of some 150 previously reported CMV-associated TCRbeta sequences that the individual carried and the total number of productive distinct TCRbeta sequences. A beta-binomial model was reimplemented in Python, and random forests from scikit-learn, run with default parameters, were trained on data from the US cohort. Classifier performance on the Belgian cohort was summarized as median AUC with percentile confidence intervals over 10,000 bootstrap iterations. The source is immuneACCESS, and TCRdb retained only in-frame sequences with V and J called. Part of the clones is not carried over; for the studies checked, unresolved V genes explain less than half of this, and the remainder is unexplained. That table supplies the V and J calls and clone size; D and trimming were determined from the DNA. The sample records 70,000 or so clones, about 78% of which are singletons. The ten largest clones add up to approximately 2.8% of the sample.

As for this clone: Its antigen specificity is not known. Base quality data are lacking; no much larger clone is found one base away.

From the cysteine up to the phenylalanine, the CDR3 has a length of 16 residues. The entry retains the CDR3 DNA only, 48 bases that are in frame from base 1. The V end gives up 2 bases and the J end 2 bases, leaving 8 bases in the junction not matched to a gene. Taken from the germline V gene, the CDR1 and CDR2 loops are SGHRS and YFSETQ. What the study reported, not specific to this receptor: Of 170 or so previously reported CMV-associated TCRbeta sequences, some 67 appeared in the CD4+ memory repertoires, each in one to five individuals. Only CD4+CD45RO+ memory cells were sequenced, in contrast to the original study, which included naive and memory CD4+ and CD8+ populations. CMV serostatus prediction reached a median bootstrapped AUC of 0.95 with the original framework and 0.75 to 0.92 with a US-trained random forest. The results were interpreted as suggesting that the CMV-associated TCR signature is largely present in the CD4+ memory repertoire. On the Belgian cohort, the classifier based on the original framework reached a median bootstrapped AUC of 0.95, with a 95% CI of 0.76-1.00.

The sequenced material came from memory CD4+ T cells from blood. This sequence uses TRBV5-1 and TRBJ2-5, and 8 junctional nucleotides match TRBD2. The source is an adult in good health and CMV-seropositive. The sequenced DNA: TGCGCCAGCAGCTTATCCATTTCGGGAGGGCAAGAGACCCAGTACTTC. This translates into CASSLSISGGQETQYF.